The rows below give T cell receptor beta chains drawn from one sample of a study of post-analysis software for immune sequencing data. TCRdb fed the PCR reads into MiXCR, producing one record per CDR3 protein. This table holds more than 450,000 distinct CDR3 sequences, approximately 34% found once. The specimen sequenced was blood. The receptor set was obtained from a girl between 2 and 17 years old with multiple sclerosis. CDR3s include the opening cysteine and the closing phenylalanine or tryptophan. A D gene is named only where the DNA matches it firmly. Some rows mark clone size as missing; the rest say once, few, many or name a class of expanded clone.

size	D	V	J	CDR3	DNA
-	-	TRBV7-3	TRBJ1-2	CASSFTLDRNYGYTF	TGTGCCAGCAGCTTTACCCTGGACAGAAACTATGGCTACACCTTC
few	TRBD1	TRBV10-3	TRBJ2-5	CATLSATGKGRETQYF	TGTGCCACCCTATCAGCGACAGGGAAGGGACGAGAGACCCAGTACTTC
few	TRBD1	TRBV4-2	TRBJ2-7	CASSPDVGGGTGIPEQYF	TGTGCCAGCAGCCCCGACGTAGGCGGCGGGACAGGTATTCCCGAGCAGTACTTC
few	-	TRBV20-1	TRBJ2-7	CSARDPGSSYEQYF	TGCAGTGCTAGAGATCCTGGCAGCTCCTACGAGCAGTACTTC
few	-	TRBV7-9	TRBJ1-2	CASSPPPAARALGYGYTF	TGTGCCAGCAGCCCCCCTCCGGCCGCACGGGCACTCGGCTATGGCTACACCTTC
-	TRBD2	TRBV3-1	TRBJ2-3	CASSPGLAESTDTQYF	TGTGCCAGCAGCCCGGGACTAGCGGAGAGCACAGATACGCAGTATTTT
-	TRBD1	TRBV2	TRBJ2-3	CASSRDRGQGDTQYF	TGTGCCAGCAGTCGGGACAGGGGGCAAGGAGATACGCAGTATTTT
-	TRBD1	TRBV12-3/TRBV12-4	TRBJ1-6	CASSGGQGGNSPLHF	TGTGCCAGCAGTGGGGGACAGGGGGGGAATTCACCCCTCCACTTT
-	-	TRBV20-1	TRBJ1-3	CSARRGGGSGNTIYF	TGCAGTGCTAGACGTGGGGGAGGGTCTGGAAACACCATATATTTT
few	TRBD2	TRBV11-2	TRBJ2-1	CASSWSTSGGGLEQFF	TGTGCCAGCAGCTGGTCGACTAGCGGGGGGGGCCTTGAGCAGTTCTTC
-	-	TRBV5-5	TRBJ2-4	CASSLPPQKPLSEVKNIQYF	TGTGCCAGCAGCTTACCCCCCCAGAAGCCCCTATCCGAAGTCAAAAACATTCAGTACTTC
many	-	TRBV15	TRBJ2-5	CATSRGGETQYF	TGTGCCACCAGCAGAGGAGGGGAGACCCAGTACTTC
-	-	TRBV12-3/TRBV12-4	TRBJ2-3	CASSLGRTTDTQYF	TGTGCCAGCAGTTTAGGGAGGACCACAGATACGCAGTATTTT
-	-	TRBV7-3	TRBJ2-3	CASSHGRAVFDTQYF	TGTGCCAGCAGCCACGGACGGGCCGTATTTGATACGCAGTATTTT
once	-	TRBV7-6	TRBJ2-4	CASSPYSSASSYNEQYF	TGTGCCAGCAGCCCATACTCTAGCGCAAGCTCCTACAATGAGCAGTACTTC
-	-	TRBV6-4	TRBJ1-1	CASSDNQGTEAFF	TGTGCCAGCAGTGACAATCAGGGGACTGAAGCTTTCTTT
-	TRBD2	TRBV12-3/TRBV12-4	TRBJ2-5	CASSPGTSGDVEQYF	TGTGCCAGCAGTCCCGGGACTAGCGGGGATGTAGAGCAGTACTTC
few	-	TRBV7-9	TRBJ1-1	CASSSRAPGNTEAFF	TGTGCCAGCAGCTCCCGGGCCCCGGGGAACACTGAAGCTTTCTTT
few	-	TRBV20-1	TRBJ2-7	CSAIGADLSYEQYF	TGCAGTGCAATTGGGGCTGACCTCTCCTACGAGCAGTACTTC
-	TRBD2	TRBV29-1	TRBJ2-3	CSVAGLAGAPADTQYF	TGCAGCGTTGCAGGACTAGCGGGGGCCCCCGCAGATACGCAGTATTTT
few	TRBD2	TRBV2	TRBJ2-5	CASSRTRPSQETQYF	TGTGCCAGCAGCCGGACTAGACCCTCGCAAGAGACCCAGTACTTC
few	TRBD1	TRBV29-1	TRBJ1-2	CSVEDRLYGYTF	TGCAGCGTTGAGGACAGGCTCTATGGCTACACCTTC
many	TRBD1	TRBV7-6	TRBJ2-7	CASSLSPDRGPSYEQYF	TGTGCCAGCAGCTTAAGTCCCGACAGGGGCCCTTCCTACGAGCAGTACTTC
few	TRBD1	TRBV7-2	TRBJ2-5	CATLKAGTAKETQYF	TGTGCCACTCTTAAAGCCGGGACAGCGAAAGAGACCCAGTACTTC
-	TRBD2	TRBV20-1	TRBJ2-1	CSASGRGLAKSNEQFF	TGCAGTGCTAGTGGGAGAGGACTAGCGAAGTCAAATGAGCAGTTCTTC
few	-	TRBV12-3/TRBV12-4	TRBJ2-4	CASSSNRLAKNIQYF	TGTGCCAGCAGTTCCAACCGCCTAGCCAAAAACATTCAGTACTTC
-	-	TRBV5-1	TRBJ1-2	CASSLASPTVSGAYGYTF	TGCGCCAGCAGCTTGGCGAGCCCAACAGTCTCCGGGGCCTATGGCTACACCTTC
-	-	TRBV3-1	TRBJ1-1	CASSQDNAGDETEAFF	TGTGCCAGCAGCCAAGACAACGCGGGGGATGAGACTGAAGCTTTCTTT
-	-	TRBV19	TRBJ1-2	CASRKFDGNYGYTF	TGTGCCAGTAGAAAGTTTGACGGGAACTATGGCTACACCTTC
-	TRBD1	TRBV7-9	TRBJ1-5	CASSLALAGGDQPQHF	TGTGCCAGCAGCTTAGCGCTGGCAGGGGGAGACCAGCCCCAGCATTTT
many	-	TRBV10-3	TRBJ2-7	CAISDGTSVSYEQYF	TGTGCCATCAGTGACGGGACGTCGGTCTCCTACGAGCAGTACTTC
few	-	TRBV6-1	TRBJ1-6	CASNQGQRGYNSPLHF	TGTGCCAGCAACCAGGGGCAGCGGGGTTATAATTCACCCCTCCACTTT
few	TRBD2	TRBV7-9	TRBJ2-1	CASSLDAAGGLSYNEQFF	TGTGCCAGCAGCTTGGACGCAGCGGGGGGACTCTCCTACAATGAGCAGTTCTTC
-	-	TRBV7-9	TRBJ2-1	CASSLWGPGNNEQFF	TGTGCCAGCAGCTTATGGGGACCCGGGAACAATGAGCAGTTCTTC
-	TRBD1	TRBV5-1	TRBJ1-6	CASSAELPTGALNSPLHF	TGCGCCAGCTCAGCCGAACTTCCGACAGGGGCGTTAAATTCACCCCTCCACTTT
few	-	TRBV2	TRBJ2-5	CASSEPTLAPGETQYF	TGTGCCAGCAGTGAACCAACACTAGCCCCGGGGGAGACCCAGTACTTC
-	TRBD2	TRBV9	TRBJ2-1	CASSETSGEDVHNEQFF	TGTGCCAGCAGCGAGACTAGCGGGGAGGACGTACACAATGAGCAGTTCTTC
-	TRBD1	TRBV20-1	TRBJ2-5	CSARRGQLETQYF	TGCAGTGCTAGAAGGGGACAGTTAGAGACCCAGTACTTC
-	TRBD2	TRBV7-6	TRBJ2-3	CASSSSGNTDTQYF	TGTGCCAGCAGCTCTAGCGGGAACACAGATACGCAGTATTTT
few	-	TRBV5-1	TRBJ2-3	CASSSLTSTDTQYF	TGCGCCAGCAGCTCTTTGACTAGCACAGATACGCAGTATTTT
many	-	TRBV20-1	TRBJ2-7	CSARDYEQYF	TGCAGTGCTAGGGATTACGAGCAGTACTTC
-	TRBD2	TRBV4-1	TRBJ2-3	CASSLLAGGPNTDTQYF	TGCGCCAGCAGCCTGTTAGCGGGGGGCCCGAACACAGATACGCAGTATTTT
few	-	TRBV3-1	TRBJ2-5	CASSQDHGGGETQYF	TGTGCCAGCAGCCAAGATCATGGGGGAGGAGAGACCCAGTACTTC
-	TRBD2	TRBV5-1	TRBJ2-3	CASSWSAGGTDTQYF	TGCGCCAGCAGCTGGTCAGCGGGGGGGACAGATACGCAGTATTTT
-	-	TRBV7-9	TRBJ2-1	CATPSSLGYNEQFF	TGTGCCACTCCGTCCTCCTTGGGGTACAATGAGCAGTTCTTC
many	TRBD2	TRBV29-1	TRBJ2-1	CSVDEPSGGFYNEQFF	TGCAGCGTTGATGAGCCTAGCGGGGGATTTTACAATGAGCAGTTCTTC
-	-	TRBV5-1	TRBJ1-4	CASSSGANEKLFF	TGCGCCAGCAGCTCCGGGGCTAATGAAAAACTGTTTTTT
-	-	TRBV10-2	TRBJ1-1	CASSGVAGLNTEAFF	TGCGCCAGCAGTGGCGTTGCGGGGTTGAACACTGAAGCTTTCTTT
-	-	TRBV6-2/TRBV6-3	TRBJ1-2	CASSPGSGNYGYTF	TGTGCCAGCAGTCCAGGGTCCGGGAACTATGGCTACACCTTC
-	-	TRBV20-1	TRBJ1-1	CSAREGRGGEAFF	TGCAGTGCTAGAGAGGGCCGGGGTGGAGAAGCTTTCTTT
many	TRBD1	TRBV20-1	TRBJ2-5	CSASRDRGQETQYF	TGCAGTGCTAGCCGGGACAGGGGGCAAGAGACCCAGTACTTC
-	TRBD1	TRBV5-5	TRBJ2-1	CASSWGQGVLNEQFF	TGTGCCAGCAGCTGGGGACAGGGGGTCTTGAATGAGCAGTTCTTC
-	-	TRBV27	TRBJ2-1	CASSRLQANEQFF	TGTGCCAGCAGTCGTCTGCAGGCCAATGAGCAGTTCTTC